Reported below is one TCR beta chain. The record originates from a study of blood T cell repertoires in COVID-19. Study overall: Sites across the United States, Italy and Spain contributed samples from acute and convalescent COVID-19.

CDR1 is SGHVS and CDR2 is FNYEAQ in the germline V gene. There are 20 residues in the CDR3. V shed 5 bases, J shed 3 bases, and the junction held 19 bases outside the gene matches. The data were produced by immunoSEQ multiplex PCR, yet TCRdb's version contains in-frame clones alone and is incomplete. The profile shows 270,000 or so clones, around 81% of them singletons. This chain links TRBV7-6 with TRBJ2-3; TRBD2 matches 11 bases. The sequence came from a man aged 50-60 years who had recovered from COVID-19. Sequencing used PBMCs or T cells enriched from blood (not recorded which). The CDR3 region has the DNA TGTGCCAGCAGCCAGATGGGGGCAGGCTTAGCGGGGGGGCCGACAGATACGCAGTATTTT. It specifies CASSQMGAGLAGGPTDTQYF.